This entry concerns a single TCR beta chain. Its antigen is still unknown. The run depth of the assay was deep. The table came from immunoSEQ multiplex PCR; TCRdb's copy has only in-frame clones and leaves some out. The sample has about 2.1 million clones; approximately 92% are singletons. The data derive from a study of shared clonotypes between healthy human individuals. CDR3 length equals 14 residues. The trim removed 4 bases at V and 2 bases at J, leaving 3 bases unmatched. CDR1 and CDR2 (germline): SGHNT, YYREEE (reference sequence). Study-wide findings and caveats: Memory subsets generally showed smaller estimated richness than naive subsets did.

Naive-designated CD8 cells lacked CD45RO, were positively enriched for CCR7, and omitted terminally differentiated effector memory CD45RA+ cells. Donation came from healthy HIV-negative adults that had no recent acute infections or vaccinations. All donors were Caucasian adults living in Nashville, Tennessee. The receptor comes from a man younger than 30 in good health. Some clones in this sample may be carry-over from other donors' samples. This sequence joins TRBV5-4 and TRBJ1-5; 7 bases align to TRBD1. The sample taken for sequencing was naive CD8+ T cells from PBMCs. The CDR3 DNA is TGTGCCAGCAGCGCAGGGACAGGCAATCAGCCCCAGCATTTT. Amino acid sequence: CASSAGTGNQPQHF.